This T cell receptor beta chain was retrieved from a study of shared clonotypes between healthy human individuals. This clone turned up a few times. Its antigen is unknown. TCRdb keeps only in-frame clones here, not all; method: immunoSEQ multiplex PCR. The data contain approximately 1.9 million clones, roughly 95% of them singletons. The naive CD8 fraction comprised CD45RO-negative cells positively selected for CCR7 and excluded terminally differentiated effector memory CD45RA+ cells. Study conclusions and caveats: Relative to memory subsets, naive subsets generally showed larger estimated richness.

V was shortened by 1 base and J by 1 base, with 6 bases between the two germline ends. The length of the CDR3 is 14 residues. From germline, CDR1 is MDHEN and CDR2 SYDVKM. V usage is TRBV28 and J usage is TRBJ2-3, with D unresolved. The sample taken for sequencing was naive CD8+ T cells from PBMCs. The TCR comes from a man aged 18 to 29 in good health. Some clones in this sample may be carry-over from other donors' samples. The CDR3 DNA follows: TGTGCCAGCAGTTTATTAAGCGGCACAGATACGCAGTATTTT. Translation gives CASSLLSGTDTQYF.